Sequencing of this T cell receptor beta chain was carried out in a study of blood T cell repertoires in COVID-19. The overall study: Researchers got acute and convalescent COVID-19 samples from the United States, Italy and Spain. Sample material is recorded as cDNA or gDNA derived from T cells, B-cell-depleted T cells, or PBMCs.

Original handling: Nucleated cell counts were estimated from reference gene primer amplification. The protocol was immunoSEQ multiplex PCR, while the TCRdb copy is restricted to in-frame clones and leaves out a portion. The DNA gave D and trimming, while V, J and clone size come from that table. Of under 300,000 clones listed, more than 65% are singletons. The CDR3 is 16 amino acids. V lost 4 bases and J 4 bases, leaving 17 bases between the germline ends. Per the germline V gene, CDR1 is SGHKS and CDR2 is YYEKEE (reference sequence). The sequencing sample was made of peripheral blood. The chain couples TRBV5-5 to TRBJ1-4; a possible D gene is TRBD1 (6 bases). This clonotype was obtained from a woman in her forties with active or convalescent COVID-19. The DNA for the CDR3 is TGTGCCAGCAGCCTGGGGACCCGGACAGTTAATGAAAAACTGTTTTTT. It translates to CASSLGTRTVNEKLFF. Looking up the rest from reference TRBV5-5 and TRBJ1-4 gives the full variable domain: DAGVTQSPTHLIKTRGQQVTLRCSPISGHKSVSWYQQVLGQGPQFIFQYYEKEERGRGNFPDRFSARQFPNYSSELNVNALLLGDSALYLCASSLGTRTVNEKLFFGSGTQLSVL.